A single sample is the source of the 17 T cell receptor beta chains below, sequenced in a study of T cells in women clearing cervical HPV infection. Repertoires were generated with immunoSEQ multiplex PCR, while TCRdb's copy carries only in-frame clones and drops some. This repertoire includes 20,000 to 25,000 clones. Sequenced input: blood buffy coat. Every receptor here comes from a woman aged 18-70 years with a cervical HPV16 infection that either progressed to CIN3+ or cleared (not recorded which).

This clone is labeled medium-sized based on frequency. Read data end 3 residues before the CDR3 end; the end is taken from the germline J gene. Other DNA sequences within the sample encode an identical CDR3. The chain links TRBV29-1 to TRBJ2-7, with TRBD1 identical over 10 bases. This CDR3 is 13 amino acids long. V lost 7 bases, J lost 3 bases, and 6 bases stayed unmatched. Germline V gene sequence: CDR1 SQVTM, CDR2 ANQGSEA. The CDR3 reads CSARTGGFYEQYF. The DNA read from the CDR3 is TGCAGCGCTAGGACAGGGGGATTCTACGAG.

As concerns this clone: The read is 3 residues too short to cover the CDR3 end, so that end is filled in from the germline J gene. The chain couples TRBV20-1 to TRBJ2-2; 7 bases fit TRBD2. The CDR3 consists of 15 residues. Trimming cost V 6 bases and J 3 bases; bases outside gene matches: 10. The germline CDR1 and CDR2 sequences are DFQATT and SNEGSKA (reference sequence). The DNA read from the CDR3 is TGCAGTGCGAGGACCGAGGGGAGGGACACCGGGGAG. Protein sequence: CSARTEGRDTGE. The CDR3 reads in full as CSARTEGRDTGELFF.

Worth noting for this clone: Read sequence stops 3 residues before the CDR3 end, and the germline J gene provides the missing end. The rearrangement links TRBV4-1 to TRBJ1-5; tentative D call: TRBD1 (5 bases). The CDR3 runs 17 residues. The germline V gene has CDR1 MGHRA and CDR2 YSYEKL. The germline V and J ends were trimmed by 0 bases and 5 bases, with 17 bases remaining between them. Here the CDR3 reads CASSQDSLGGFDQPQHF. The sequenced part of the CDR3 DNA is TGCGCCAGCAGCCAAGATAGTTTGGGGGGGTTTGATCAGCCC.

As concerns this clone: The read falls 3 residues short of the CDR3 end, and the missing part is taken from the germline J gene. This chain joins TRBV5-6 and TRBJ2-5, with 7 bases lining up with TRBD1. V lost 1 base to trimming and J lost 4 bases; unmatched junction nucleotides: 7. Germline V gene data show CDR1 as SGHDT and CDR2 as YYEEEE. This CDR3 spans 15 amino acids. The DNA read from the CDR3 is TGTGCCAGCAGCTTGCTGGGACCAGGGGGAGAGACC. This gives the protein CASSLLGPGGET. The complete CDR3 protein is CASSLLGPGGETQYF. Full variable domain (missing parts from reference TRBV5-6 and TRBJ2-5): DAGVTQSPTHLIKTRGQQVTLRCSPKSGHDTVSWYQQALGQGPQFIFQYYEEEERQRGNFPDRFSGHQFPNYSSELNVNALLLGDSALYLCASSLLGPGGETQYFGPGTRLLVL.

Concerning this clone itself: Read coverage stops 3 residues before the CDR3 terminus; the germline J gene supplies the remainder. V is TRBV13 and J is TRBJ1-5; D is undetermined. Germline-derived CDR1 and CDR2 are PRHDT and FYEKMQ (reference sequence). This CDR3 is 12 amino acids long. V was trimmed by 0 bases and J by 7 bases, leaving 4 bases between them. Here the CDR3 reads CASSLGRQPQHF. Partial CDR3 DNA: TGTGCCAGCAGCTTAGGGAGGCAGCCC.

As concerns this clone: The missing CDR3 end, 3 residues past where the read stops, is filled in from the germline J gene. The chain couples TRBV19 to TRBJ1-1, with no clear D. Germline CDR1 and CDR2: LNHDA and SQIVND (reference sequence). The CDR3 extends over 16 amino acids. Trimming cost V 3 bases and J 0 bases, with 14 bases left between them. The CDR3 is CASSIAPGSMNTEAFF. The CDR3 DNA, read in part, is TGTGCCAGTAGTATTGCCCCGGGGTCCATGAACACTGAA.

This chain's CDR3 is CASSSSGTSYNEQFF. The CDR3 DNA, read in part, is TGTGCCAGCAGCTCTAGCGGGACCTCCTACAATGAG. The V call is TRBV7-2, the J call TRBJ2-1; TRBD2 aligns across 9 bases. The read gets to within 3 residues of the CDR3 end, and the germline J gene fills in the rest. CDR3 size: 15 residues. Germline trimming cut 4 bases from V and 0 bases from J; bases unmatched to any gene: 1. Germline-derived CDR1 and CDR2 are SGHTA and FQGNSA.

Regarding this clone: The read stops 3 residues short of the end of the CDR3; the missing end is completed from the germline J gene. The rearrangement joins TRBV19 to TRBJ1-1; 7 nucleotides align to TRBD1. Trimming cost V 9 bases and J 7 bases; bases outside gene matches: 11. CDR1 and CDR2 from the germline V gene are LNHDA and SQIVND (reference sequence). The CDR3 has 13 amino acids. This CDR3 is CASAYRGVSEAFF. Incomplete CDR3 DNA: TGTGCCAGCGCTTACAGGGGAGTGAGTGAA.

Frequency places this clone as medium-sized (0.01 to 0.1%). The CDR3 end falls 3 residues outside the read, so it is completed with the germline J gene. V and J are TRBV7-2 and TRBJ2-7; no firm D call. Trimming removed 5 bases from V and 5 bases from J, with 13 bases in between. Per germline, CDR1 SGHTA and CDR2 FQGNSA. The CDR3 length is 13 residues. This CDR3 is CASSPQRSHEQYF. The CDR3 DNA, read in part, is TGTGCCAGCAGCCCCCAGAGGTCCCACGAG.

As concerns this clone: The read stops 3 residues short of the end of the CDR3; the missing end is completed from the germline J gene. V is TRBV30 and J is TRBJ2-7; D is tentatively TRBD1 or TRBD2 (7 bases each). This CDR3 has 14 amino acids. V was trimmed by 1 base and J by 2 bases, leaving 12 bases between them. The germline gives CDR1 GTSNPN, CDR2 SVGIG (reference sequence). The CDR3 is CAWSGDSGTYEQYF. Incomplete CDR3 DNA: TGTGCCTGGAGTGGGGACAGCGGGACCTACGAG.

About this clone: The CDR3 goes on 3 residues after the read ends, and that part is filled in from the germline J gene. The rearrangement links TRBV11-3 to TRBJ1-1, with unresolved D. Germline V gives CDR1 SGHNT, CDR2 YENEEA. CDR3 length equals 13 residues. V shed 0 bases and J shed 6 bases, with 8 bases lying between them. Partial CDR3 DNA: TGTGCCAGCAGCTTAGACAGGTGGGCTGAA. Translated, it gives CASSLDRWAE. The CDR3 in full is CASSLDRWAEAFF.

Worth noting for this clone: The read stops 3 residues short of the end of the CDR3; the missing end is completed from the germline J gene. This sequence joins TRBV5-6 and TRBJ1-2, with 7 bases lining up with TRBD1. CDR1 and CDR2 from the germline V gene are SGHDT and YYEEEE. The CDR3 is 13 amino acids. CDR3 DNA, as far as it was read: TGTGCCAGCAGCTACACAGGGGAAGGAGGC. Translation gives CASSYTGEGG. The whole CDR3 sequence is CASSYTGEGGYTF.

To note about this clone: The CDR3 goes on 3 residues after the read ends, and that part is filled in from the germline J gene. Other DNA sequences within the sample encode an identical CDR3. The V and J genes are TRBV12-3 or TRBV12-4 and TRBJ2-7, with 8 bases fitting TRBD2. This CDR3 comprises 13 residues. The J segment lost 2 bases and the V segment lost 5 bases, leaving 2 bases of the junction unmatched. The CDR3 loop reads CASSSGGTYEQYF. The CDR3 bases that were read are TGTGCCAGCAGTAGCGGGGGAACCTACGAG.

Comment on this clone: The read halts 3 residues ahead of the CDR3 end, with the missing end drawn from the germline J gene. The rearrangement links TRBV20-1 to TRBJ1-2; tentative D call: TRBD1 (6 bases). The germline CDR1 and CDR2 sequences are DFQATT and SNEGSKA (reference sequence). The CDR3 has 13 residues. The germline V and J ends were trimmed by 6 bases and 4 bases, with 15 bases remaining between them. CDR3 loop: CSAAGGLRYGYTF. Incomplete CDR3 DNA: TGCAGTGCAGCCGGGGGGCTTCGCTATGGC.

Here the CDR3 reads CASSLVLAGGSGETQYF. The sequenced CDR3 bases are TGTGCCAGCAGCTTAGTTCTAGCGGGAGGATCAGGAGAGACG. The chain combines TRBV7-6 with TRBJ2-3; TRBD2 agrees at 11 bases. The CDR3 end is not reached by the read, which stops 3 residues before it; the germline J gene fills it in. The CDR3 is made up of 17 amino acids. Germline V gene lookup returns CDR1 SGHVS and CDR2 FNYEAQ.

In regard to this clone: The sequence runs out 3 residues before the end of the CDR3; the remainder is reconstructed from the germline J gene. V and J are TRBV5-1 and TRBJ1-4; 7 bases match TRBD1. V lost 4 bases, J lost 7 bases, and 7 bases stayed unmatched. CDR3 length: 14 residues. The germline V gene has CDR1 SGHRS and CDR2 YFSETQ. The sequenced part of the CDR3 DNA is TGCGCCAGCAGCGTGGCGGCAGGGGGTGAAAAA. Amino acid sequence: CASSVAAGGEK. The complete CDR3 protein is CASSVAAGGEKLFF.

Points on this clone: The read finishes 3 residues shy of the CDR3 end, and the germline J gene is used to complete it. This chain joins TRBV2 and TRBJ2-3; D might be TRBD2 (6 bases). The CDR3 consists of 13 residues. CDR1 is SNHLY and CDR2 is FYNNEI in the germline V gene. The CDR3 is CASKSGTHQPQYF. Incomplete CDR3 DNA: TGTGCCAGCAAATCAGGGACTCATCAGCCG.